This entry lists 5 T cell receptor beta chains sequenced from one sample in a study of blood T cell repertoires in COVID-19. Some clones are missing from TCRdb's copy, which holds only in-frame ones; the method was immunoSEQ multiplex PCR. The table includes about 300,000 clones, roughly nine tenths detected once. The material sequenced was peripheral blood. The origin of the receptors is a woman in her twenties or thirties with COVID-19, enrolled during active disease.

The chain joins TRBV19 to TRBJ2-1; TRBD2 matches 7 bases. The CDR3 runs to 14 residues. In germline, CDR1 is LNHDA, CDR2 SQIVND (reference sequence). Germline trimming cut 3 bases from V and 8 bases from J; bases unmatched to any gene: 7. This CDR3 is CASSIRTRSDEQFF. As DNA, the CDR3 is TGTGCCAGTAGTATTAGGACTAGGAGCGATGAGCAGTTCTTC.

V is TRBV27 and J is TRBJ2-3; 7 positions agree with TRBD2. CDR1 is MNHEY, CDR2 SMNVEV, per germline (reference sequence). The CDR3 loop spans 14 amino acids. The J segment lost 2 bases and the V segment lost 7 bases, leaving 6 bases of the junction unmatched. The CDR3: CASTWREHTDTQYF. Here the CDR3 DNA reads TGTGCCAGCACCTGGCGGGAGCACACAGATACGCAGTATTTT.

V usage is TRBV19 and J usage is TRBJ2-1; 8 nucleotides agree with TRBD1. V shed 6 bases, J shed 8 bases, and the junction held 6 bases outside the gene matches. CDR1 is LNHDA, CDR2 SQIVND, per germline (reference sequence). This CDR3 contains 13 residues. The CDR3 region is CASRAGGLDEQFF. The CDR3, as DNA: TGTGCCAGTAGAGCAGGGGGCCTCGATGAGCAGTTCTTC.

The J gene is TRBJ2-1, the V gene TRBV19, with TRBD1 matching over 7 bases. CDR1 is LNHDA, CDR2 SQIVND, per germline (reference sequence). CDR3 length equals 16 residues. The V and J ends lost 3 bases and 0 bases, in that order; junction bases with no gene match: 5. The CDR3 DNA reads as TGTGCCAGTAGTATCCTAGGGGGCGACTCCTACAATGAGCAGTTCTTC. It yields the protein CASSILGGDSYNEQFF. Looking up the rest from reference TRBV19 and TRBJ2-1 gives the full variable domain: DGGITQSPKYLFRKEGQNVTLSCEQNLNHDAMYWYRQDPGQGLRLIYYSQIVNDFQKGDIAEGYSVSREKKESFPLTVTSAQKNPTAFYLCASSILGGDSYNEQFFGPGTRLTVL.

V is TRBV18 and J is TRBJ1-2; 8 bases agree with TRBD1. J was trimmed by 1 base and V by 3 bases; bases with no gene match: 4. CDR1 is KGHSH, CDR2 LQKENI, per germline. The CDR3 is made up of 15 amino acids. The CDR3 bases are TGTGCCAGCTCACCCGACAGGGGTGGTAACTATGGCTACACCTTC. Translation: CASSPDRGGNYGYTF.